The 28 T cell receptor beta chains in this list originate from one sample, sequenced in a study of cytomegalovirus exposure and HLA in healthy donors. PCR amplification relied on 60 Vbeta primers (plus 13 Jbeta primers). Measured with immunoSEQ multiplex PCR; TCRdb has only the in-frame clones, and not every one. The top ten hold roughly 7.2% of the sample, which has 80,000 or so clones, less than 80% seen once. Sample: PBMCs. The receptors here all came from a woman in her thirties or forties in good health and CMV-seronegative.

The sample holds a few counts of this clone. The junction differs from germline at one of its ends, possibly a read error. This rearrangement joins TRBV30 to TRBJ1-2, with D possibly TRBD1 on 5 matching bases. Germline V gives CDR1 GTSNPN, CDR2 SVGIG (reference sequence). This CDR3 has 13 residues. The CDR3 DNA reads as TGTGCCCGGAGGTTGGGGGGGACCTATGGCTACACCTTC. It yields the protein CARRLGGTYGYTF.

This clone was counted a few times. The gene calls are TRBV7-3 and TRBJ2-5, with TRBD2 as a possible D gene (7 bases). V lost 5 bases, J lost 4 bases, and 23 bases lay in between. The germline gives CDR1 SGHTA, CDR2 FQGTGA. The CDR3 runs to 17 residues. The CDR3 region has the DNA TGTGCCAGCAGCCTAATTTTGCCCTACAGGGAGGGAGAGACCCAGTACTTC. Amino acid sequence: CASSLILPYREGETQYF.

The chain recombines TRBV5-1 with TRBJ2-5; TRBD2 agrees at 9 bases. This CDR3 has 17 residues. The germline gives CDR1 SGHRS, CDR2 YFSETQ. V lost 3 bases, J lost 5 bases, and 14 bases stayed unmatched. The CDR3 loop is CASSWGASSGASETQYF. As DNA, the CDR3 is TGCGCCAGCAGCTGGGGGGCGTCTAGCGGGGCGTCGGAGACCCAGTACTTC.

The chain recombines TRBV10-3 with TRBJ1-1; tentatively, D is TRBD1 (5 bases). CDR1 and CDR2 from the germline V gene are ENHRY and SYGVKD. Deletions cut 8 bases from V and 1 base from J, with 8 bases between. The CDR3 loop spans 12 amino acids. The CDR3 bases are TGTGCCATCGGGGCAGAGAACACTGAAGCTTTCTTT. Translated, it gives CAIGAENTEAFF.

This chain uses TRBV6-5 with TRBJ2-1; 7 bases map to TRBD1. Germline V gene sequence: CDR1 MNHEY, CDR2 SVGAGI. This CDR3 contains 15 residues. The ends lost 6 bases at V and 0 bases at J; junction bases unmatched: 5. The DNA of the CDR3 is TGTGCCAGCAGCCGAAGGGACAGCTCCTACAATGAGCAGTTCTTC. Translating gives CASSRRDSSYNEQFF.

This chain uses TRBV23-1 with TRBJ1-4; 12 bases align to TRBD1. TRBV23-1 is filed as an ORF, its function uncertain. V shed 1 base, J shed 8 bases, and the junction held 8 bases outside the gene matches. This CDR3 contains 17 residues. DNA for the CDR3: TGCGCCAGCAGTCAATTTGGGACAGGGGGCGCGGGGGAAAAACTGTTTTTT. It is translated as CASSQFGTGGAGEKLFF.

J is TRBJ2-1 and V is TRBV5-4, with 7 positions matching TRBD1. The V gene's germline CDR1 is SGHNT and CDR2 YYREEE (reference sequence). V shed 0 bases and J 6 bases; nucleotides not matched to a gene: 6. The CDR3 consists of 15 residues. The CDR3 coding sequence is TGTGCCAGCAGCTTGGAGGCCAGGGGGTTCAATGAGCAGTTCTTC. As protein: CASSLEARGFNEQFF.

This sequence joins TRBV30 and TRBJ1-1; D is unresolved. The V gene's germline CDR1 is GTSNPN and CDR2 SVGIG (reference sequence). The CDR3 is made up of 13 amino acids. Between the trimmed V and J ends, which lost 0 bases and 3 bases, there was a span of 8 bases. Here the CDR3 reads CAWSVLVDTEAFF. The CDR3 nucleotides read TGTGCCTGGAGTGTACTGGTGGACACTGAAGCTTTCTTT.

The chain recombines TRBV7-2 with TRBJ2-5; 8 bases are a match to TRBD1. V shed 5 bases, J shed 1 base, and the junction held 6 bases outside the gene matches. CDR3 length: 15 residues. The germline V gene has CDR1 SGHTA and CDR2 FQGNSA. The CDR3 bases are TGTGCCAGCAGCGGACAGACAGGGGTCCAAGAGACCCAGTACTTC. This sequence encodes CASSGQTGVQETQYF.

The chain uses TRBV30 and TRBJ1-4; a weak D match, TRBD1 (5 bases). V was trimmed by 1 base and J by 8 bases, leaving 14 bases between them. CDR1 is GTSNPN, CDR2 SVGIG, per germline (reference sequence). CDR3 length: 14 amino acids. The CDR3 reads CAWSGGGGPEKLFF. The CDR3 coding sequence is TGTGCCTGGAGTGGGGGCGGCGGCCCGGAAAAACTGTTTTTT.

The chain is built from TRBV5-4 and TRBJ2-2; 7 bases are shared with TRBD2. With 2 bases clipped from V and 2 bases from J, the junction kept 18 bases outside the gene matches. The CDR3 spans 20 residues. The germline V gene encodes CDR1 SGHNT and CDR2 YYREEE (reference sequence). DNA for the CDR3: TGTGCCAGCAGCTTTCCAAAAAACCCTAGCCCGGGACTAAACACCGGGGAGCTGTTTTTT. Translating gives CASSFPKNPSPGLNTGELFF.

This clone was counted a few times. The chain carries TRBV5-1 and TRBJ2-5; 12 nucleotides agree with TRBD2. Germline V CDR1 and CDR2: SGHRS, YFSETQ. Trimming at V came to 4 bases and at J to 2 bases, leaving 6 bases not matched to a gene. The CDR3 is 16 residues long. CDR3 residues: CASSPDLAGGQETQYF. The CDR3 nucleotides are TGCGCCAGCAGCCCCGACCTAGCGGGAGGGCAAGAGACCCAGTACTTC. The complete variable domain, with remaining parts taken from reference TRBV5-1 and TRBJ2-5, reads KAGVTQTPRYLIKTRGQQVTLSCSPISGHRSVSWYQQTPGQGLQFLFEYFSETQRNKGNFPGRFSGRQFSNSRSEMNVSTLELGDSALYLCASSPDLAGGQETQYFGPGTRLLVL.

CDR3 sequence reads: CASSVSGGNQPQHF. The DNA for the CDR3 is TGTGCCAGCAGCGTTAGCGGAGGAAATCAGCCCCAGCATTTT. The chain couples TRBV11-2 to TRBJ1-5; D not certain. V lost 5 bases to trimming and J lost 4 bases, with 12 bases between them. CDR3 length equals 14 residues. Germline loops: CDR1 SGHAT, CDR2 FQNNGV.

This chain links TRBV6-5 with TRBJ2-4; no clear D. The germline V gene encodes CDR1 MNHEY and CDR2 SVGAGI. The germline V and J ends were trimmed by 6 bases and 0 bases, with 12 bases remaining between them. The CDR3 contains 15 residues. The CDR3 DNA follows: TGTGCCAGCAGCGAACAACCCCTAGCCAAAAACATTCAGTACTTC. It codes for CASSEQPLAKNIQYF.

This chain links TRBV7-3 with TRBJ1-1; TRBD1 might be the D (5 bases). V lost 1 base and J lost 5, with 11 bases in between. Germline V gene data show CDR1 as SGHTA and CDR2 as FQGTGA. This CDR3 is 14 amino acids long. The CDR3 DNA is TGTGCCAGCAGCTTAAGCAGGGAAGGGACTGAAGCTTTCTTT. This codes for CASSLSREGTEAFF.

V gene TRBV18 combines with J gene TRBJ2-7; D gene uncertain. V lost 6 bases to trimming and J lost 7 bases, with 19 bases between them. CDR1 KGHSH and CDR2 LQKENI come from the germline V gene. The CDR3 has 14 residues. CDR3 residues: CASSPRRENGEQYF. The CDR3 coding sequence is TGTGCCAGCTCCCCGAGGAGAGAAAACGGTGAGCAGTACTTC.

The chain recombines TRBV18 with TRBJ2-6; TRBD1 agrees at 7 bases. This CDR3 region has 18 residues. Per germline, CDR1 KGHSH and CDR2 LQKENI. J was trimmed by 0 bases and V by 1 base; bases with no gene match: 6. CDR3 sequence (DNA): TGTGCCAGCTCACCACTCGGACAGGAGAGCTCTGGGGCCAACGTCCTGACTTTC. Residues: CASSPLGQESSGANVLTF.

V is TRBV5-4 and J is TRBJ2-1, with D possibly matching TRBD2 (6 bases). V lost 2 bases and J lost 8, with 20 bases in between. Germline CDR1 SGHNT, CDR2 YYREEE (reference sequence). This CDR3 has 16 amino acids. CDR3 in amino acids: CASSLKRGEVVDEQFF. The CDR3 DNA is TGTGCCAGCAGCTTAAAGCGAGGGGAGGTCGTTGATGAGCAGTTCTTC. Drawing the rest from reference TRBV5-4 and TRBJ2-1, the complete variable domain is ETGVTQSPTHLIKTRGQQVTLRCSSQSGHNTVSWYQQALGQGPQFIFQYYREEENGRGNFPPRFSGLQFPNYSSELNVNALELDDSALYLCASSLKRGEVVDEQFFGPGTRLTVL.

The genes are TRBV30 and TRBJ1-1; weak D call: TRBD1 (6 bases). Germline CDR1 GTSNPN, CDR2 SVGIG (reference sequence). CDR3 length: 18 amino acids. The V gene lost 0 bases and the J gene lost 0 bases, with 20 bases spanning the gap. CDR3 protein: CAWSVRTESLILNTEAFF. In DNA form, the CDR3 reads TGTGCCTGGAGTGTGCGGACAGAATCTCTTATCTTGAACACTGAAGCTTTCTTT.

V gene TRBV7-9 combines with J gene TRBJ1-3, with 9 positions matching TRBD1. The CDR3 runs to 15 residues. CDR1 and CDR2 from the germline V gene are SEHNR and FQNEAQ (reference sequence). Trimming removed 5 bases from V and 7 bases from J; junction bases left unmatched: 9. The CDR3 DNA sequence: TGTGCCAGCAGCCCACCAGGACAGGGGATGAACACCATATATTTT. Encoded protein: CASSPPGQGMNTIYF.

The chain recombines TRBV5-1 with TRBJ2-5; 11 bases line up with TRBD1. The CDR3 has 16 amino acids. With V trimmed by 0 bases and J by 1 base, 2 bases remained unmatched. Germline values: CDR1 SGHRS, CDR2 YFSETQ. The CDR3: CASSLGGTGGQETQYF. The CDR3 region has the DNA TGCGCCAGCAGCTTGGGGGGGACAGGGGGCCAAGAGACCCAGTACTTC.

This clone was seen only once. V is TRBV19 and J is TRBJ1-1; no reliable D call. This CDR3 comprises 15 residues. Trimming stripped 3 bases from V and 1 base from J, with 12 bases between. Germline CDR1 and CDR2: LNHDA and SQIVND (reference sequence). CDR3 residues: CASSIREYKNTEAFF. CDR3 coding DNA: TGTGCCAGTAGTATTCGGGAATACAAGAACACTGAAGCTTTCTTT.

V and J are TRBV9 and TRBJ2-5, with TRBD2 identical over 16 bases. The CDR3 contains 17 residues. CDR1 is SGDLS and CDR2 is YYNGEE in the germline V gene. Trimming took 3 bases from V and 2 from J; bases not matched to a gene: 4. The CDR3, as DNA: TGTGCCAGCAGCGCCCAGGGACTAGCGGGAGGGCAAGAGACCCAGTACTTC. Protein: CASSAQGLAGGQETQYF. The entire variable domain, with the rest obtained from reference TRBV9 and TRBJ2-5, is as follows: DSGVTQTPKHLITATGQRVTLRCSPRSGDLSVYWYQQSLDQGLQFLIQYYNGEERAKGNILERFSAQQFPDLHSELNLSSLELGDSALYFCASSAQGLAGGQETQYFGPGTRLLVL.

The chain has TRBV29-1 and TRBJ2-5, with D maybe TRBD2 (6 bases). The CDR3 has 11 amino acids. Per the germline V gene, CDR1 is SQVTM and CDR2 is ANQGSEA. V dropped 3 bases and J dropped 9 bases, with 11 bases sitting between them. CDR3 DNA sequence: TGCAGCGTTGACCCGACGGGGGCCCAGTACTTC. Translation: CSVDPTGAQYF. The variable domain in full, with the rest retrieved from reference TRBV29-1 and TRBJ2-5, is SAVISQKPSRDICQRGTSLTIQCQVDSQVTMMFWYRQQPGQSLTLIATANQGSEATYESGFVIDKFPISRPNLTFSTLTVSNMSPEDSSIYLCSVDPTGAQYFGPGTRLLVL.

This chain uses TRBV6-5 with TRBJ2-5, with D uncertain. V was cut by 4 bases and J by 5 bases, with 11 bases left in between. CDR3 size: 13 residues. The V gene's germline CDR1 is MNHEY and CDR2 SVGAGI. The CDR3 region has the DNA TGTGCCAGCAGTTTCGACATGGTTGAGACCCAGTACTTC. Translation gives CASSFDMVETQYF.

This clone has only a few counts. The rearrangement joins TRBV6-6 to TRBJ1-3; D gene unclear. Germline CDR1 reads MNHNY; CDR2 reads SVGAGI (reference sequence). V dropped 2 bases and J dropped 0 bases, with 8 bases sitting between them. CDR3 size: 15 residues. The CDR3 reads CASSYVAVSGNTIYF. The CDR3 nucleotides are TGTGCCAGCAGTTACGTGGCGGTCTCTGGAAACACCATATATTTT.

The chain combines TRBV6-4 with TRBJ2-7; 8 bases align to TRBD2. Germline CDR1 MRHNA, CDR2 SNTAGT. V trimming: 3 bases; J trimming: 4 bases; junction bases outside the gene matches: 8. CDR3 size: 15 residues. The CDR3 sequence: CASSEKAGDGYEQYF. CDR3 coding DNA: TGTGCCAGCAGTGAAAAAGCGGGAGATGGTTACGAGCAGTACTTC.

This clone was observed once. V usage is TRBV6-1 and J usage is TRBJ1-2, with D unclear. V gave up 0 bases and J gave up 2 bases, with 10 bases separating them. Germline V lookup: CDR1 MNHNS, CDR2 SASEGT. The CDR3 spans 15 residues. The CDR3 loop reads CASSEALYQNYGYTF. The DNA for the CDR3 is TGTGCCAGCAGTGAAGCGCTCTACCAAAACTATGGCTACACCTTC.